This T cell receptor beta chain appears in the sequencing data of a study of cytomegalovirus exposure and HLA in healthy donors listed by TCRdb under 2017. Regarding the study in general: According to an earlier analysis of a few hundred of the donors, about 179 million T cells yielded roughly 110 million unique TCR beta sequences and approximately 300 Gb of sequence data. An early release that covered around 590 HLA-typed donors contained 250 to 350 gigabases of sequencing data and tens of millions of unique TCR sequences. Among the roughly 390 genotyped donors, 75% to 90% belonged to the genetic ancestry cluster associated with self-reported Caucasian donors. The aim of the study was to test whether cataloging public T cell receptors could identify signatures of past pathogen exposure. The study profiled the T cell repertoires of about 720 subjects by immunosequencing and related them to cytomegalovirus serostatus. In addition to the first cohort of approximately 650 subjects, a separate validation cohort of 130 or so different subjects was used. High-throughput TCR immunosequencing, statistical association of individual TCRs with disease status, and machine learning were combined to predict cytomegalovirus infection status. A later analysis re-analyzed previously published TCR beta repertoires from about 600 donors and added high-resolution HLA genotyping to study TCR occurrence patterns. Rather than using new phenotypic data, the later analysis identified candidate immune exposures from TCR beta sequences and from how often those sequences occurred across donors. An earlier analysis of 500 to 650 of the donors applied high-throughput TCR beta sequencing to assess whether each TCR beta V gene segment acted as functional or pseudogenic. Donor age, sex, ethnicity and CMV serostatus were compiled together with the repertoire data. A later genetic analysis took genome-wide SNP genotypes for about 55% of the 666 donors and used that subset as a discovery cohort. All discovery cohort repertoires had been generated on a single sequencing platform. HLA typing covered class I and class II loci at four-digit resolution. The number of donors typed differed by locus, with about 629-630 for A, B, C, DRB1 and DQB1, around 560 for DQA1, some 570 for DPA1, and some 440 for DPB1. Four to six DR-DQ haplotypes were handled as single units for association and clustering, since linkage in the cohort was strong. Among 300 to 500 genotyped donors of the cohort, an average of roughly 230,000 unique TCR beta nucleotide sequences was sequenced per donor, of which about 18% were non-productive. The research as a whole found: The sequencing pipeline was judged likely to have produced a cluster of highly shared sequence variants as a technical artifact. A later analysis found that TCR association rates varied across HLA loci, with DRB1 alleles showing the most associated TCRs and HLA-C alleles the fewest. According to a later analysis, parvovirus B19, influenza, CMV and Epstein-Barr virus appeared linked to several top co-occurrence clusters. Three of the identified cytomegalovirus-associated TCR beta chains were confirmed in vitro to be specific for cytomegalovirus antigens. CMV serostatus was the only immune exposure information available for the cohort. While some public TCRs were present in many individuals, most TCR sequences turned up only very rarely across donors. At a false discovery rate of 0.05, a later analysis linked fewer than 20,000 TCR beta sequences to specific HLA alleles. This cohort had only TCR beta chains sequenced, and the lack of alpha or paired-chain data limited which features could be detected. Correlated functional status among segregating V segments might be attributable to linkage disequilibrium, but an unknown experimental factor could not be ruled out. The earlier analysis of 450 to 700 of the donors excluded around 17 rarely observed V segments, including chromosome 9 orphons, because counts were too low. Strong co-occurrence of HLA alleles, especially DR and DQ, made assigning TCR associations to individual alleles difficult. The classifier was reported to diagnose cytomegalovirus status with high specificity and sensitivity in both the original cohort and the validation cohort. Roughly uniform sequencing depth across donors was assumed in presence/absence analyses, although this assumption may not hold. In a later analysis, HLA-associated TCR beta chains showed more clonal expansion and lower generation probabilities than non-associated chains that were equally common. Most CMV-associated TCR beta chains appeared to be HLA-restricted in a later analysis, and the HLA associations seemed to be driven largely by CMV exposure. Because the 87-base-pair reads could not distinguish some IMGT-functional V segments, including TRBV6-2 and TRBV6-3, those segments were excluded. A further reported finding was that TCR beta sequences accurately predicted the HLA-A and HLA-B alleles for most subjects in the first cohort. Because HLA typing was missing for some donors at each locus, association tests included only the typed subset. In an earlier analysis of around 600 of the donors, most TCR beta V segments were observed in productive rearrangements about 87% or about 30% of the time, broadly matching IMGT annotations. The authors suggested that the approach could potentially be generalized to other disease states and immunological phenotypes. In the study, around 150 TCR beta chains were listed as associated with cytomegalovirus. Compared with the approximately 600-donor mean, donors in an Asian-associated ancestry cluster had fewer N-insertions in productive TCRs, according to a later genetic analysis. In a later genetic analysis, a missense DCLRE1C variant was associated with V-gene and J-gene trimming of TCR beta chains, and the association was replicated in an independent cohort.

Libraries were made using the immunoSEQ multiplex PCR assay. For the multiplex PCR, a mixture combining 60 forward primers for TCR Vbeta segments and 13 reverse primers for TCR Jbeta segments was used. The CDR3 region of rearranged TCR beta genes was amplified from genomic DNA with a multiplex PCR assay. On the Illumina HiSeq System, the amplified TCR beta libraries were sequenced as 87-base-pair reads. The study's processing was this. In a later analysis, about 80 million unique TCR beta chains were counted across the approximately 640 repertoires, and roughly 11 million of these chains were shared by at least two donors. A nearest-neighbor algorithm error-corrected the raw reads and collapsed the reads into unique sequences, merging closely related sequences to remove PCR and sequencing errors. V, D and J gene segments were assigned by aligning CDR3 sequences to IMGT reference sequences. For a sequence to be retained, a match of at least six nucleotides was required to both a V gene segment and a J gene segment. A rearrangement was called productive if the CDR3 had no stop codons and remained in frame with V and J, and every other rearrangement was called non-productive. Following IMGT convention, CDR3 was defined as the stretch from the second conserved V-encoded cysteine up to the conserved J-encoded phenylalanine. The earlier analysis of a few hundred of the donors excluded any sequence lacking an unambiguous match to a single V gene segment. In an earlier analysis of roughly 600 of the donors, a V segment was called functional when productive rearrangements were above 56.7%, and segregating when the standard deviation between donors exceeded 5%. A statistical classification framework was built for diagnosing cytomegalovirus status from the catalog of TCR beta chain sequences. In a later analysis, TCR nucleotide sequences were compared against IMGT/GENE-DB human TR gene sequences so that V and J genes could be assigned. A later analysis assigned CDR3 sequences and most-parsimonious VDJ recombination scenarios with the TCRdist pipeline. A later analysis defined each TCR beta chain by its CDR3 amino acid sequence plus V-gene family, and excluded reads lacking a unique V-gene family. To address suspected cross-contamination and a sequencing artifact, a later analysis removed approximately 600 highly shared, low-generation-probability nucleotide sequences. In a later analysis, a clonal expansion index for each public chain was calculated from normalized within-repertoire ranks of inferred template counts. Generation probabilities in a later analysis came from a VDJ recombination model fitted to out-of-frame rearrangements, and those results were checked against IGoR. In a later analysis, TCR-TCR, TCR-HLA and TCR-CMV co-occurrence was scored with hypergeometric tests, and a repertoire-size bias correction was applied to TCR pairs. In a later analysis, false discovery rates were estimated by permuting HLA or CMV assignments 20 times. A later analysis grouped co-occurring TCRs with DBSCAN, adding TCRdist sequence similarity when clustering within HLA-allele-positive subsets. Co-occurrence clustering excluded repertoires with fewer than 30,000 or more than 120,000 public chains, plus five with anomalous nucleotide sharing. Not all clones reach the TCRdb copy of this immuneACCESS table, which keeps in-frame sequences only. Checked studies attribute under half of the gap to unresolved V genes and leave the rest unexplained. V, J and clone size are taken as reported in that table, and D and trimming were inferred from the DNA itself. Present in this sample are about 120,000 clones, approximately 80% of which were seen just once. The ten largest clonotypes hold roughly 12% of the sample.

The cohort consisted of approximately 670 healthy bone marrow donors. At the time of sampling, every cohort member was nominally healthy, though immune exposures that went unrecorded were likely present. The donor tested CMV seropositive and was one of the 289 seropositive cohort members. Each donor provided a peripheral blood sample, and peripheral blood mononuclear cells were used for TCR beta sequencing. Genomic DNA was extracted from the blood cell samples with the Qiagen DNeasy Blood Extraction Kit. Points on this clone: Its antigen has not been determined. No much larger clonotype is one base removed from it; base qualities were not supplied.

Trimming removed 3 bases from V and 10 bases from J; the gene matches leave 8 bases unexplained. The CDR3 sequence holds 15 residues, the cysteine and phenylalanine included. The CDR3 DNA has 45 bases and is translated from base 1. CDR1 and CDR2, per the germline V gene, are SGHTA and FQGTGA. The sequence links TRBV7-3 to TRBJ1-4, and TRBD1 matches 10 of the central bases. This receptor was obtained from a woman between 35 and 50 years old in good health and CMV-seropositive. Sequenced sample: PBMCs. The DNA sequence reads TGTGCCAGCAGCTTCGGGACAGGGGAGGGGGGAAAACTGTTTTTT. It specifies CASSFGTGEGGKLFF.